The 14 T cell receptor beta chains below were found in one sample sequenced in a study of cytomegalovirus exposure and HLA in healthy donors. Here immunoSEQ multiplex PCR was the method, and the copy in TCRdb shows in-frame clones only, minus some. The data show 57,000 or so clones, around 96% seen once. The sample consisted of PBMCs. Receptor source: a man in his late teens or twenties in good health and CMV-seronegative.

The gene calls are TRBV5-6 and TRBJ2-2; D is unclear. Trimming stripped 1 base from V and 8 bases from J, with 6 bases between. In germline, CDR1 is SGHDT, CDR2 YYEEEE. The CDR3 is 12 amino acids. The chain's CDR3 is CASSLNAGELFF. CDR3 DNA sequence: TGTGCCAGCAGCTTGAATGCGGGGGAGCTGTTTTTT.

The CDR3 region is CASSSFKDSSYEQYF. The CDR3, as DNA: TGTGCCAGCAGCTCCTTTAAGGACAGCTCCTACGAGCAGTACTTC. The chain uses TRBV11-2 and TRBJ2-7, with a weak D call TRBD1 (6 bases). This CDR3 is built from 15 residues. Trimming cost V 4 bases and J 0 bases, with 13 bases left between them. CDR1 is SGHAT and CDR2 is FQNNGV in the germline V gene.

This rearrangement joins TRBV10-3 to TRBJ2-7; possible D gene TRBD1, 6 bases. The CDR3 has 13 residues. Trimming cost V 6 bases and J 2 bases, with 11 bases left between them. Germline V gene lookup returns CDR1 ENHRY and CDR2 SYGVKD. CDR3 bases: TGTGCCATCAGCCGGGACATAGCCTACGAGCAGTACTTC. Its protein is CAISRDIAYEQYF.

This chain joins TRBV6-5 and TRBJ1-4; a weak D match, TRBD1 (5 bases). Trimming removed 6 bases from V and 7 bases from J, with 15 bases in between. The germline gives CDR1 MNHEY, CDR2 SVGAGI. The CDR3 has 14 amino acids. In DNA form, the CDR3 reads TGTGCCAGCAGAAAAGACAGTAAAGGTGAAAAACTGTTTTTT. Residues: CASRKDSKGEKLFF.

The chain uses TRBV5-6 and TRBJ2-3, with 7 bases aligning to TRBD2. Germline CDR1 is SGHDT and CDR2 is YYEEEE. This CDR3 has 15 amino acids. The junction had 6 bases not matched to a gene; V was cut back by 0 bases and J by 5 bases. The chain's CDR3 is CASSLVATGGDTQYF. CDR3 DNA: TGTGCCAGCAGCTTGGTTGCGACGGGGGGAGATACGCAGTATTTT.

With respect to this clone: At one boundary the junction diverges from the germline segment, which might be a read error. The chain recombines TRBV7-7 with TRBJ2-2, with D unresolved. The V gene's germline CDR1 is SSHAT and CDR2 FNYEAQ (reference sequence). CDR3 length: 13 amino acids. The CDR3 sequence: CASSSPFTGELFF. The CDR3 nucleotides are TGTGCTAGCAGCTCCCCATTTACCGGGGAGCTGTTTTTT.

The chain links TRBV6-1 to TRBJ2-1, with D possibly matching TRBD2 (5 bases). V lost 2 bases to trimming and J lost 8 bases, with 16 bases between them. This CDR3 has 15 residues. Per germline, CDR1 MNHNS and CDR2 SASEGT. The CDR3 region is CASSESLKGADEQFF. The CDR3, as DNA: TGTGCCAGCAGTGAATCACTAAAGGGAGCCGATGAGCAGTTCTTC.

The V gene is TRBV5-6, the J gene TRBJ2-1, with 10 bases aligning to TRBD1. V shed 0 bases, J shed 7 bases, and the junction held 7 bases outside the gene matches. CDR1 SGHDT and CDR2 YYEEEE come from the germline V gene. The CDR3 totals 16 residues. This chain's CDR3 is CASSLALSGQGNEQFF. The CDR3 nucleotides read TGTGCCAGCAGCTTGGCCTTATCGGGACAGGGGAATGAGCAGTTCTTC.

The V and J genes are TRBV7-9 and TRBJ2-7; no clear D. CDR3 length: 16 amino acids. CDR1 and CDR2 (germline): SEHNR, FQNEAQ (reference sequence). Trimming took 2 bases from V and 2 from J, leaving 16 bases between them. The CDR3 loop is CASSLLDSTLAYEQYF. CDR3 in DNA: TGTGCCAGCAGCTTACTTGATAGTACCCTTGCCTACGAGCAGTACTTC.

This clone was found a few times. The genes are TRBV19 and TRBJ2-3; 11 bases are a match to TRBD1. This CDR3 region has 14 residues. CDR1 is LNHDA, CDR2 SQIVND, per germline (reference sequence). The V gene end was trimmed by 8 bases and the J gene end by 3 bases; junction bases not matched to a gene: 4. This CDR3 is CASRDRGVTDTQYF. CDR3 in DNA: TGTGCCAGTCGGGACAGGGGGGTTACAGATACGCAGTATTTT.

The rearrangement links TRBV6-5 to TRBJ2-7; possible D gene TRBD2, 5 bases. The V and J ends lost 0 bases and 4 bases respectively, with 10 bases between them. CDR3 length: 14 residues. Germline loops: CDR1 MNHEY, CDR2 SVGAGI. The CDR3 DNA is TGTGCCAGCAGTTACTCGTTGGAGGCGTACGAGCAGTACTTC. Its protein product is CASSYSLEAYEQYF.

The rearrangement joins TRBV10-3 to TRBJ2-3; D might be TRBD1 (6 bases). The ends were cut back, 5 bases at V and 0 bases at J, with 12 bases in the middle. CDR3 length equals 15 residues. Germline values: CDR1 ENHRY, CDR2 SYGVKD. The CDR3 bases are TGTGCCATCAGTAACCAGGGGCTGAGCACAGATACGCAGTATTTT. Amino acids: CAISNQGLSTDTQYF.

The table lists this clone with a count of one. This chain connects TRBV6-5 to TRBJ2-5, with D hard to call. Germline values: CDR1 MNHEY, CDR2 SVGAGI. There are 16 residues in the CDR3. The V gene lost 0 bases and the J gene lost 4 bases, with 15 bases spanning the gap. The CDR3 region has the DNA TGTGCCAGCAGTTACTCGAGTCAGGAATTGGCAGAGACCCAGTACTTC. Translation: CASSYSSQELAETQYF.

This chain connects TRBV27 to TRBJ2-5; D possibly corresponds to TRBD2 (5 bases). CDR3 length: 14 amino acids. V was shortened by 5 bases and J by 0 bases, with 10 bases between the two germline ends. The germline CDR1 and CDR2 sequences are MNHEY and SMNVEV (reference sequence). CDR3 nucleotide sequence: TGTGCCAGCAGTCCGAGGGCGGACCAAGAGACCCAGTACTTC. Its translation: CASSPRADQETQYF.